This T cell receptor beta chain was captured in a study of metastatic and nonmetastatic thyroid tumors. Study-level background: Comparison of repertoires was carried out across blood and tumor or nodule tissue from malignant and benign thyroid patients.

The CDR3 runs 15 residues. Trimming shortened V by 1 base and J by 6 bases, and 13 bases separated the two germline ends. The germline CDR1 and CDR2 sequences are SGHDT and YYEEEE. Patients were all untreated before their thyroid surgery. Study-wide results and caveats: For both blood and tumor, malignant thyroid tumors reportedly showed significantly higher TCR beta diversity than benign nodules did.

This clone came up a few times. Its target is unknown. Original handling: Between-group CDR3 differences, defined by clinicopathological status, yielded a distant-metastasis classifier for papillary thyroid cancer. TCRdb ran MiXCR on the PCR reads. Here the V and J calls rest on TCRdb's processing, not on the authors' analysis. Among some 41,000 clones listed, 25% to 35% were seen once. This sequence was found in a male donor with papillary thyroid cancer or a benign thyroid nodule (not recorded which). Some clones in this sample may be carry-over from other donors' samples. This chain connects TRBV5-6 to TRBJ2-2; D uncertain. The material sequenced was blood. CDR3: CASSLPALVAGELFF. CDR3 nucleotides: TGTGCCAGCAGCTTGCCGGCCCTCGTGGCCGGGGAGCTGTTTTTT.